The rows below give T cell receptor beta chains drawn from one sample of a study of blood T cell repertoires in COVID-19. TCRdb's copy holds only in-frame clones and misses some; the assay was immunoSEQ multiplex PCR. The sample has some 300,000 clones, approximately 85% seen once; the top ten hold around 0.9%. Sequenced material: PBMCs or T cells enriched from blood (not recorded which). These TCRs come from a woman aged 25 to 39 who had recovered from COVID-19. The CDR3 runs from the conserved cysteine through the conserved F or W. Each record gives: J gene, V gene, D gene, clone size, CDR3 protein, CDR3 DNA. D genes are given only for firm matches. Size is omitted from some rows. Given values are once, few, many or a class for expanded clones.

J: TRBJ2-1; V: TRBV10-2; D: TRBD2; size: NA; CDR3: CASRAGGPDEQFF; DNA: TGCGCCAGCAGAGCGGGAGGGCCGGATGAGCAGTTCTTC
J: TRBJ2-7; V: TRBV2; D: TRBD1; size: NA; CDR3: CASSRQGGYEQYF; DNA: TGTGCCAGCAGTAGACAGGGTGGCTACGAGCAGTACTTC
J: TRBJ1-1; V: TRBV5-8; D: NA; size: NA; CDR3: CASSLGGARTEAFF; DNA: TGTGCCAGCAGCCTCGGGGGGGCACGAACTGAAGCTTTCTTT
J: TRBJ2-1; V: TRBV7-9; D: TRBD2; size: NA; CDR3: CASSSLSGKDYNEQFF; DNA: TGTGCCAGCAGCTCCCTTAGCGGGAAGGATTACAATGAGCAGTTCTTC
J: TRBJ1-6; V: TRBV5-1; D: TRBD1; size: NA; CDR3: CASSLGTDSYNSPLHF; DNA: TGCGCCAGCAGCCTCGGGACAGATTCCTATAATTCACCCCTCCACTTT
J: TRBJ2-5; V: TRBV7-3; D: NA; size: NA; CDR3: CASSLREKETQYF; DNA: TGTGCCAGCAGCTTAAGGGAGAAAGAGACCCAGTACTTC
J: TRBJ2-5; V: TRBV9; D: NA; size: NA; CDR3: CASSVSGPEWETQYF; DNA: TGTGCCAGCAGCGTAAGTGGGCCCGAGTGGGAGACCCAGTACTTC
J: TRBJ1-1; V: TRBV2; D: TRBD1; size: NA; CDR3: CATTWTGRNTEAFF; DNA: TGTGCCACCACGTGGACAGGGAGGAACACTGAAGCTTTCTTT
J: TRBJ1-3; V: TRBV4-1; D: NA; size: NA; CDR3: CASSQPAEDSGNTIYF; DNA: TGCGCCAGCAGCCAACCCGCGGAGGACTCTGGAAACACCATATATTTT
J: TRBJ2-7; V: TRBV5-5; D: TRBD2; size: NA; CDR3: CASSWTSGTYEQYF; DNA: TGTGCCAGCAGCTGGACTAGCGGGACGTACGAGCAGTACTTC
J: TRBJ1-4; V: TRBV19; D: TRBD1; size: NA; CDR3: CASSMGQVDGEKLFF; DNA: TGTGCCAGTAGTATGGGACAGGTGGACGGAGAAAAACTGTTTTTT
J: TRBJ2-2; V: TRBV24-1; D: NA; size: NA; CDR3: CATSAPLAGINGELFF; DNA: TGTGCCACCAGTGCCCCTCTGGCGGGAATAAACGGGGAGCTGTTTTTT
J: TRBJ2-3; V: TRBV27; D: TRBD1; size: NA; CDR3: CASSLGRGRDTQYF; DNA: TGTGCCAGCAGTTTAGGCAGGGGGAGAGATACGCAGTATTTT
J: TRBJ2-3; V: TRBV15; D: TRBD2; size: once; CDR3: CATQRSGGRGDTQYF; DNA: TGTGCCACCCAAAGAAGCGGGGGGCGGGGAGATACGCAGTATTTT
J: TRBJ1-5; V: TRBV4-1; D: NA; size: NA; CDR3: CASTLHSGGNQPQHF; DNA: TGCGCCAGCACCCTCCATAGTGGCGGGAATCAGCCCCAGCATTTT
J: TRBJ1-6; V: TRBV28; D: NA; size: NA; CDR3: CASTLPGGRTNNSPLHF; DNA: TGTGCCAGCACCCTACCAGGAGGGCGGACGAATAATTCACCCCTCCACTTT
J: TRBJ1-1; V: TRBV28; D: NA; size: NA; CDR3: CASSLGESTEAFF; DNA: TGTGCCAGCAGTTTAGGGGAGAGTACTGAAGCTTTCTTT
J: TRBJ1-6; V: TRBV2; D: NA; size: NA; CDR3: CASNRDSNSPLHF; DNA: TGTGCCAGCAACCGCGACAGTAATTCACCCCTCCACTTT
J: TRBJ2-2; V: TRBV4-1; D: NA; size: NA; CDR3: CASSQRSRGTGELFF; DNA: TGCGCCAGCAGCCAACGGAGCCGGGGGACCGGGGAGCTGTTTTTT
J: TRBJ1-1; V: TRBV15; D: TRBD1; size: NA; CDR3: CATSRETGGRTEAFF; DNA: TGTGCCACCAGCAGAGAGACAGGGGGCCGCACTGAAGCTTTCTTT
J: TRBJ2-7; V: TRBV15; D: TRBD1; size: NA; CDR3: CATSGGGTGPYEQYF; DNA: TGTGCCACCAGCGGCGGAGGGACAGGGCCCTACGAGCAGTACTTC
J: TRBJ2-3; V: TRBV30; D: TRBD2; size: NA; CDR3: CAWSVGLAGGTQYF; DNA: TGTGCCTGGAGTGTGGGTCTAGCGGGGGGGACGCAGTATTTT
J: TRBJ1-2; V: TRBV29-1; D: NA; size: few; CDR3: CSVIPQGRDYGYTF; DNA: TGCAGCGTAATACCTCAGGGCCGGGACTATGGCTACACCTTC
J: TRBJ2-7; V: TRBV15; D: NA; size: NA; CDR3: CATSRDPDRAYEQYF; DNA: TGTGCCACCAGCAGAGATCCCGACAGAGCCTACGAGCAGTACTTC
J: TRBJ2-6; V: TRBV30; D: NA; size: NA; CDR3: CAWREPGVPGANVLTF; DNA: TGTGCCTGGAGAGAACCGGGGGTACCTGGGGCCAACGTCCTGACTTTC
J: TRBJ2-2; V: TRBV16; D: NA; size: NA; CDR3: CASSQVAGFTGELFF; DNA: TGTGCCAGCAGCCAAGTAGCAGGGTTCACCGGGGAGCTGTTTTTT
J: TRBJ1-5; V: TRBV5-1; D: NA; size: once; CDR3: CASSFDSNQPQHF; DNA: TGCGCCAGCAGCTTTGACAGTAATCAGCCCCAGCATTTT
J: TRBJ1-1; V: TRBV5-1; D: NA; size: NA; CDR3: CASSIIQGSLEAFF; DNA: TGCGCCAGCAGCATTATACAGGGATCCCTTGAAGCTTTCTTT
J: TRBJ1-5; V: TRBV14; D: NA; size: few; CDR3: CASSQGEGQPQHF; DNA: TGTGCCAGCAGCCAGGGGGAGGGGCAGCCCCAGCATTTT
J: TRBJ1-5; V: TRBV7-9; D: TRBD1; size: once; CDR3: CASSRSTGNQPQHF; DNA: TGTGCCAGCAGCCGTTCGACAGGGAATCAGCCCCAGCATTTT
J: TRBJ1-2; V: TRBV2; D: NA; size: NA; CDR3: CASSEQGYGYTF; DNA: TGTGCCAGCAGTGAACAGGGCTATGGCTACACCTTC
J: TRBJ1-1; V: TRBV9; D: NA; size: NA; CDR3: CASSPRGWGTEAFF; DNA: TGTGCCAGCAGCCCCCGAGGGTGGGGCACTGAAGCTTTCTTT
J: TRBJ2-7; V: TRBV5-4; D: NA; size: NA; CDR3: CASSATGSHEQYF; DNA: TGTGCCAGCAGCGCAACAGGTTCCCACGAGCAGTACTTC
J: TRBJ2-7; V: TRBV28; D: TRBD2; size: NA; CDR3: CASSSPSGGAHEQYF; DNA: TGTGCCAGCAGTTCACCTAGCGGGGGGGCCCACGAGCAGTACTTC
J: TRBJ2-3; V: TRBV24-1; D: TRBD1; size: NA; CDR3: CATSDPTGGTDTQYF; DNA: TGTGCCACCAGTGATCCGACAGGGGGCACAGATACGCAGTATTTT
J: TRBJ1-1; V: TRBV5-5; D: NA; size: NA; CDR3: CASSLSAATSTEAFF; DNA: TGTGCCAGCAGCTTGTCGGCAGCGACTAGCACTGAAGCTTTCTTT
J: TRBJ2-7; V: TRBV10-2; D: TRBD2; size: NA; CDR3: CASSEAGGPYEQYF; DNA: TGCGCCAGCAGCGAAGCGGGAGGGCCCTACGAGCAGTACTTC
J: TRBJ1-2; V: TRBV7-9; D: NA; size: NA; CDR3: CASSLGGQNVYGYTF; DNA: TGTGCCAGCAGCTTAGGAGGACAGAACGTTTATGGCTACACCTTC
J: TRBJ2-3; V: TRBV5-1; D: TRBD2; size: NA; CDR3: CASSPLQLAGYGDTQYF; DNA: TGCGCCAGCAGCCCGCTCCAGTTAGCGGGATACGGAGATACGCAGTATTTT
J: TRBJ2-3; V: TRBV29-1; D: NA; size: NA; CDR3: CSVDTWGSISSDTQYF; DNA: TGCAGCGTGGATACCTGGGGCAGTATTTCATCGGATACGCAGTATTTT
J: TRBJ1-2; V: TRBV5-8; D: NA; size: NA; CDR3: CASSLWLGGTNYGYTF; DNA: TGTGCCAGCAGCTTGTGGCTCGGAGGAACCAACTATGGCTACACCTTC
J: TRBJ1-5; V: TRBV7-2; D: NA; size: NA; CDR3: CASSLWTDGERPQHF; DNA: TGTGCCAGCAGCTTATGGACAGACGGTGAGCGGCCCCAGCATTTT
J: TRBJ1-6; V: TRBV12-3/TRBV12-4; D: NA; size: NA; CDR3: CACGPDSHSPLHF; DNA: TGTGCCTGTGGCCCGGACTCCCATTCACCCCTCCACTTT
J: TRBJ1-2; V: TRBV19; D: NA; size: NA; CDR3: CASSPRQYLVYGYTF; DNA: TGTGCCAGTAGTCCCAGACAGTATCTGGTTTATGGCTACACCTTC
J: TRBJ2-1; V: TRBV7-3; D: NA; size: NA; CDR3: CASSLERAISYNEQFF; DNA: TGTGCCAGCAGCTTAGAAAGAGCGATCAGTTACAATGAGCAGTTCTTC
J: TRBJ1-5; V: TRBV28; D: NA; size: NA; CDR3: CASSSGYFQPQHF; DNA: TGTGCCAGCAGTTCCGGGTATTTCCAGCCCCAGCATTTT
J: TRBJ2-1; V: TRBV28; D: NA; size: once; CDR3: CASSFIWDISGVSNEQFF; DNA: TGTGCCAGCAGTTTCATTTGGGACATCAGCGGGGTGTCGAATGAGCAGTTCTTC
J: TRBJ2-3; V: TRBV13; D: TRBD1; size: NA; CDR3: CASGDRVSTDTQYF; DNA: TGTGCCAGCGGGGACAGGGTCAGCACAGATACGCAGTATTTT
J: TRBJ1-5; V: TRBV19; D: TRBD1; size: NA; CDR3: CASSPPGGQGATNQPQHF; DNA: TGTGCCAGTAGCCCACCAGGGGGACAGGGGGCAACAAATCAGCCCCAGCATTTT
J: TRBJ1-1; V: TRBV9; D: TRBD1; size: NA; CDR3: CASSAGGRSTEAFF; DNA: TGTGCCAGCAGCGCAGGGGGAAGGTCCACTGAAGCTTTCTTT
J: TRBJ2-7; V: TRBV9; D: NA; size: once; CDR3: CASSPDQRTPGYF; DNA: TGTGCCAGCAGCCCCGATCAGCGGACCCCCGGGTACTTC
J: TRBJ2-1; V: TRBV30; D: NA; size: NA; CDR3: CAWSAAVSNEQFF; DNA: TGTGCCTGGAGTGCCGCGGTAAGCAATGAGCAGTTCTTC
J: TRBJ2-7; V: TRBV5-1; D: NA; size: NA; CDR3: CASSSTISYEQYF; DNA: TGCGCCAGCAGCTCCACAATTTCCTACGAGCAGTACTTC
J: TRBJ2-7; V: TRBV5-1; D: TRBD1; size: NA; CDR3: CASSLRDRVDEQYF; DNA: TGCGCCAGCAGCTTGCGGGACAGGGTCGACGAGCAGTACTTC
J: TRBJ2-7; V: TRBV7-2; D: TRBD2; size: NA; CDR3: CASTPSGSRSYEQYF; DNA: TGTGCCAGCACCCCCAGCGGGAGTCGGTCCTACGAGCAGTACTTC